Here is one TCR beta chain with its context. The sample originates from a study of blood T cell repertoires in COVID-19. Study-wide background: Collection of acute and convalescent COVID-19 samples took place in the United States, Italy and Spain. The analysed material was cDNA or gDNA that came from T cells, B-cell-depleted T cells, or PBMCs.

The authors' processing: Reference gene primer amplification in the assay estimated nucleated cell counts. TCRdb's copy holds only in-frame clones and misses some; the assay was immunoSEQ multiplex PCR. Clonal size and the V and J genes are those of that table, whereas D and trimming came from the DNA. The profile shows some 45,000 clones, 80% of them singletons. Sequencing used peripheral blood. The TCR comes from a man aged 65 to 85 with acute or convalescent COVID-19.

The CDR3 DNA reads TGTGCCTGGAGTGTAGGACTAGCGGAAGAGCAGTTCTTC. Protein product: CAWSVGLAEEQFF. The V call is TRBV30, the J call TRBJ2-1, with TRBD2 identical over 10 bases. This CDR3 spans 13 amino acids. Germline trimming cut 0 bases from V and 10 bases from J; bases unmatched to any gene: 3. Germline CDR1 reads GTSNPN; CDR2 reads SVGIG (reference sequence).